This T cell receptor beta chain was sequenced during a study of Ad26.COV2.S vaccination and SARS-CoV-2 variants (dated by TCRdb to 2020 to 2022). Concerning the study at large: Donors in the vaccine arm were drawn from COV1001, a phase I-IIa trial of Ad26.COV2.S in healthy adults that was multicentre, randomized, double-blind and placebo-controlled. The TCR-sequenced set comprised about 32 samples: around 20 Ad26.COV2.S vaccine recipients, 5 placebo recipients and 8 SARS-CoV-2 convalescent individuals. Trial participants were randomized into five groups of five, in which low-dose or high-dose Ad26.COV2.S was given once or twice, or placebo was given on both occasions. TCRbeta repertoire sequencing was used to assess the specificity and breadth of SARS-CoV-2-reactive T cell receptors after Ad26.COV2.S vaccination. Dosing of Ad26.COV2.S was intramuscular, at either 5x10^10 or 1x10^11 viral particles, delivered as one shot or as two shots spaced 56 days apart. Investigators remained blinded to trial group allocation during experiments and outcome assessment. Summary of the overall study and its limitations: Non-spike TCR breadth was comparable between vaccine and placebo recipients, consistent with the vaccine containing only spike. The study was not powered for comparison of responses between vaccine doses or regimens. It was noted by the authors that total T cell responses may have been underestimated by the TCR breadth and depth analyses. After vaccination, spike-specific CD8+ and CD4+ T cell responses were reported to show substantial breadth. Ad26.COV2.S recipients had higher spike-specific TCR breadth than placebo recipients (P = 0.0014).

The immunoSEQ Assay was used to sequence TCRbeta CDR3 regions. After extraction, genomic DNA underwent amplification by bias-controlled multiplex PCR, followed by high-throughput sequencing. The paper's data handling went like this. To quantify the absolute abundance of every unique TCRbeta CDR3 region, sequences were collapsed and filtered. T cell fraction was estimated by normalizing TCRbeta template counts to usable DNA, with usable DNA measured through amplification of reference genes found in all nucleated cells. Repertoire TCRs were annotated as SARS-CoV-2-specific when V gene, CDR3 amino acid sequence and J gene were exactly matched to a known reactive TCR set. MIRA supplied the reference SARS-CoV-2 TCR set, which was filtered for enrichment in COVID-19-positive ImmuneCODE repertoires so that public or cross-reactive TCRs were removed. Based on the MIRA antigens, annotated TCRs were further analysed at the level of specific ORF or position within ORF. Breadth was defined as the number of annotated unique rearrangements divided by the total number of unique productive rearrangements, and depth was defined as the summed frequency of the annotated unique rearrangements. Two-sided Wilcoxon rank-sum tests were applied when comparing TCR breadth between groups. Sourced from immuneACCESS, this table was stored by TCRdb with only in-frame sequences that have V and J called. A share of the clones is absent; for the studies checked, an unresolved V gene accounts for under half, and the remainder has no known explanation. V and J calls and clone size are as listed in that table; D and trimming were resolved from the DNA. This sample is represented by about 390,000 clones; about 90% of them were singletons. Jointly, the top ten make up less than 2% of the sample.

Of note for this clone: There is no known antigen for this receptor. One base away there is no much larger clone; base qualities are not given.

The intended sense of this specimen's treatment or condition label: around 19 received Ad26.COV2.S at low or high dose, single or two shots; 5 received placebo; per-sample allocation not given. Repertoires of vaccine and placebo recipients were sequenced from samples collected on day 63 after the first injection. Cohort 1b enrolled 25 adults aged 18-55 years at a single site in Boston, USA, between 29 July and 7 August 2020. As a vaccine, Ad26.COV2.S was a replication-incompetent adenovirus type 26 vector that expressed a prefusion-stabilized SARS-CoV-2 spike protein derived from the original Wuhan strain. CDR1 and CDR2 were assigned from the germline V gene (reference sequence) as SGHKS and YYEKEE. The CDR3 runs 14 amino acids, cysteine and phenylalanine included. The retained sequence is limited to the CDR3, 42 bases, with the frame set at the first base. At the junction V is shortened by 1 base and J by 6 bases, with 14 bases in between.

This sequence was found in a person between 18 and 65 years old who received the Ad26.COV2.S COVID-19 vaccine or a placebo. The chain is encoded by TRBV5-5 joined to TRBJ2-7, with the D segment possibly TRBD1 or TRBD2, each aligning over 5 bases. The source was peripheral blood, collected in a trial of Ad26.COV2.S vaccine versus placebo. The CDR3 region has the sequence CASSLHGASSEQYF. The nucleotides are TGTGCCAGCAGCTTGCACGGGGCATCGAGCGAGCAGTACTTC.